This TCR beta chain was identified during a study of T cell responses to AZD1222 COVID-19 vaccine. Libraries were prepared by immunoSEQ multiplex PCR; TCRdb keeps only in-frame clonotypes and omits some of them. The data hold 95,000 to 150,000 clones, with 85% to 90% observed a single time. This CDR3 comprises 14 residues. CDR1 and CDR2 from the germline V gene are KGHSH and LQKENI. With 6 bases removed from V and 8 bases from J, the gap between germline ends came to 19 bases. Sequenced here: peripheral blood, sampled on day 0 of AZD1222 vaccination. The V call is TRBV18, the J call TRBJ1-2; possibly TRBD1 for D (5 bases). The sequence came from an adult in good health. DNA for the CDR3: TGTGCCAGCTCGCCTGACGTGGGGGGTAAAGGCTACACCTTC. Translated: CASSPDVGGKGYTF.